A selection of T cell receptor beta chains follows, all from one sample in a study of blood T cell repertoires in COVID-19. Libraries were prepared by immunoSEQ multiplex PCR; TCRdb keeps only in-frame clonotypes and omits some of them. This sample has hundreds of thousands of clones, with roughly 89% found just once. The sample consisted of PBMCs or T cells enriched from blood (not recorded which). These TCRs come from a man aged 60 to 69 who had recovered from COVID-19. CDR3s include the opening cysteine and the closing phenylalanine or tryptophan. The order of the fields is D gene, clone size, V gene, J gene, CDR3 protein. The D gene is left open where the match is weak. Only part of the rows carry a size: once, few, many, or a class if the clone is expanded.

TRBD2	-	TRBV15	TRBJ2-1	CATTPRTSGRGSYNEQFF
TRBD1	-	TRBV18	TRBJ2-1	CASSPYPTPGQGVNEQFF
TRBD2	-	TRBV5-1	TRBJ2-3	CASKLSGGLGTDTQYF
TRBD1	-	TRBV10-1	TRBJ2-2	CASSDRGQSGELFF
TRBD1	-	TRBV27	TRBJ2-2	CASSLYTGGATGELFF
-	-	TRBV10-3	TRBJ1-5	CAISESTGSNQPQHF
TRBD1	-	TRBV6-5	TRBJ1-4	CASFKSQGAGEKLFF
-	-	TRBV28	TRBJ2-7	CASSSAGAEGYEQYF
TRBD1	-	TRBV29-1	TRBJ1-2	CSVEGTGGGYTF
-	-	TRBV5-5	TRBJ2-7	CASSFRVSYEQYF
TRBD2	-	TRBV5-1	TRBJ2-1	CASSSTSGTFYNEQFF
-	-	TRBV6-1	TRBJ1-5	CASSEVGRGNQPQHF
-	-	TRBV28	TRBJ1-5	CASRLRGSPQHF
-	-	TRBV7-6	TRBJ2-7	CASSPTGRSYEQYF
TRBD1	-	TRBV9	TRBJ2-5	CASSNRQGETQYF
-	-	TRBV9	TRBJ1-2	CASSVGAGLSRSYTF
-	once	TRBV18	TRBJ1-4	CASSATGTTNEKLFF
TRBD1	-	TRBV2	TRBJ1-5	CASSQGQTNQPQHF
TRBD1	-	TRBV7-9	TRBJ1-5	CASSLTGVNQPQHF
-	-	TRBV28	TRBJ1-1	CASSDGLRAEAFF
-	-	TRBV10-1	TRBJ2-3	CASSDLRVTDTQYF
-	-	TRBV7-3	TRBJ2-5	CASSSTGGQETQYF
TRBD1	-	TRBV24-1	TRBJ1-1	CATSVGGRGRTEAFF
TRBD1	-	TRBV19	TRBJ1-4	CASSTQNRGVEKLFF
-	-	TRBV18	TRBJ1-1	CASSPQGNTEAFF
-	-	TRBV3-1/TRBV3-2	TRBJ2-1	CASSRRDEQFF
TRBD1	-	TRBV5-1	TRBJ1-2	CASSPYSGTDYGYTF
TRBD1	-	TRBV5-6	TRBJ2-5	CASSLQGGQETQYF
TRBD2	once	TRBV5-1	TRBJ2-1	CASSTGTSGRADEQFF
-	-	TRBV9	TRBJ2-2	CASSVGTAPGELFF
TRBD1	-	TRBV10-3	TRBJ2-7	CAISGRDRGTYEQYF
-	-	TRBV3-1/TRBV3-2	TRBJ1-1	CASSQADMNTEAFF
TRBD1	-	TRBV7-3	TRBJ2-1	CASSQDRGYNEQFF
TRBD2	-	TRBV28	TRBJ2-7	CASSFPQLAGISDEQYF
-	-	TRBV5-1	TRBJ1-4	CASRQGTGTNEKLFF
TRBD1	-	TRBV25-1	TRBJ2-3	CASSEYSFGTVDTQYF
TRBD2	-	TRBV18	TRBJ2-5	CASSPPGLAFGETQYF
-	-	TRBV5-1	TRBJ2-7	CASSPNNRQPYEQYF
-	-	TRBV29-1	TRBJ2-5	CSVADTYQETQYF
-	-	TRBV7-3	TRBJ1-2	CASSPEGGSPRYGYTF
TRBD2	-	TRBV19	TRBJ2-1	CASSISTSGDKQFF
-	-	TRBV6-5	TRBJ1-3	CASRQTPNSGNTIYF
-	-	TRBV19	TRBJ2-7	CASRAGFSYEQYF
-	-	TRBV27	TRBJ2-7	CASSPRPPAHSYEQYF
-	-	TRBV11-2	TRBJ1-5	CASSLGLNQPQHF